Listed below are T cell receptor beta chains from one sample, sequenced in a study of T cell repertoires in cytomegalovirus infection. Which antigens these TCRs recognize remains unknown. One entry per CDR3 protein, called by TCRdb with MiXCR from the reads. The data show approximately 390,000 distinct CDR3 sequences, roughly a third seen once. The sequenced sample was cultured PBMCs, obtained from culture after CMV antigen stimulation. These receptor sequences come from a human donor in good health (CMV status not recorded). Some clones in this sample may be carry-over from other donors' samples. Each CDR3 is given with its conserved first and last residue. Each record gives: D gene, J gene, V gene, clone size, CDR3 protein, CDR3 DNA. The D gene is left open where the match is weak. Clone size appears in some rows only: once, few, many, or a class for an expanded clone.

d_gene: -; j_gene: TRBJ1-2; v_gene: TRBV7-2; abundance: many; CDR3aa: CASSSYLLPGKGYTF; CDR3nt: TGTGCCAGCAGCTCATATCTGCTCCCGGGGAAAGGCTACACCTTC
d_gene: -; j_gene: TRBJ1-2; v_gene: TRBV27; abundance: -; CDR3aa: CASSLFWSALGGYGYTF; CDR3nt: TGTGCCAGCAGTTTATTCTGGAGTGCTCTGGGTGGATATGGCTACACCTTC
d_gene: -; j_gene: TRBJ1-1; v_gene: TRBV7-2; abundance: few; CDR3aa: CASSFGQHTEAFF; CDR3nt: TGTGCCAGCAGCTTCGGACAACACACTGAAGCTTTCTTT
d_gene: TRBD2; j_gene: TRBJ2-1; v_gene: TRBV15; abundance: -; CDR3aa: CATSRDLIGLAGAGEQFF; CDR3nt: TGTGCCACCAGCAGAGATCTGATAGGACTAGCGGGAGCCGGAGAGCAGTTCTTC
d_gene: -; j_gene: TRBJ2-5; v_gene: TRBV19; abundance: -; CDR3aa: CASSTTGRETQYF; CDR3nt: TGTGCCAGTAGTACCACAGGGAGGGAGACCCAGTACTTC
d_gene: -; j_gene: TRBJ1-1; v_gene: TRBV30; abundance: -; CDR3aa: CAWDRVNTEAFF; CDR3nt: TGTGCCTGGGACCGAGTGAACACTGAAGCTTTCTTT
d_gene: TRBD2; j_gene: TRBJ2-3; v_gene: TRBV6-1; abundance: few; CDR3aa: CASSHKREPTDTQYF; CDR3nt: TGTGCCAGCAGTCATAAGCGGGAACCGACAGATACGCAGTATTTT
d_gene: TRBD1; j_gene: TRBJ1-2; v_gene: TRBV27; abundance: -; CDR3aa: CASSTGTGVYGYTF; CDR3nt: TGTGCCAGCAGTACCGGGACAGGGGTTTATGGCTACACCTTC
d_gene: TRBD1; j_gene: TRBJ1-6; v_gene: TRBV7-2; abundance: few; CDR3aa: CASSLGQGAGNSPLHF; CDR3nt: TGTGCCAGCAGCCTAGGCCAGGGGGCAGGGAATTCACCCCTCCACTTT
d_gene: TRBD1; j_gene: TRBJ2-5; v_gene: TRBV20-1; abundance: -; CDR3aa: CSARDGTGEETQYF; CDR3nt: TGCAGTGCTAGAGATGGTACAGGGGAAGAGACCCAGTACTTC
d_gene: TRBD1; j_gene: TRBJ2-2; v_gene: TRBV19; abundance: many; CDR3aa: CASRGQSTGELFF; CDR3nt: TGTGCCAGTAGGGGACAGTCCACCGGGGAGCTGTTTTTT
d_gene: -; j_gene: TRBJ2-7; v_gene: TRBV6-1; abundance: -; CDR3aa: CASSSSGGGTYEQYF; CDR3nt: TGTGCCAGCAGTTCGTCCGGAGGCGGCACCTACGAGCAGTACTTC
d_gene: -; j_gene: TRBJ2-7; v_gene: TRBV5-5; abundance: -; CDR3aa: CASSFIVTGREQYF; CDR3nt: TGTGCCAGCAGCTTTATCGTTACAGGGCGCGAGCAGTACTTC
d_gene: -; j_gene: TRBJ2-5; v_gene: TRBV15; abundance: -; CDR3aa: CATSSSIMEGRRETQYF; CDR3nt: TGTGCCACCAGCAGCTCGATTATGGAAGGGAGGCGAGAGACCCAGTACTTC
d_gene: -; j_gene: TRBJ1-6; v_gene: TRBV28; abundance: many; CDR3aa: CATDTRDKSSPLHF; CDR3nt: TGTGCCACCGACACCCGGGACAAAAGTTCACCCCTCCACTTT
d_gene: -; j_gene: TRBJ2-3; v_gene: TRBV6-2/TRBV6-3; abundance: few; CDR3aa: CASRRGPVGDTQYF; CDR3nt: TGTGCCAGCAGACGAGGCCCAGTGGGAGATACGCAGTATTTT
d_gene: -; j_gene: TRBJ2-7; v_gene: TRBV7-6; abundance: -; CDR3aa: CASSLGTPPYEQYF; CDR3nt: TGTGCCAGCAGCTTGGGGACTCCCCCCTACGAGCAGTACTTC
d_gene: TRBD2; j_gene: TRBJ2-3; v_gene: TRBV20-1; abundance: many; CDR3aa: CSASVVSGRPDTQYF; CDR3nt: TGCAGTGCTAGTGTGGTTAGCGGGAGACCAGATACGCAGTATTTT
d_gene: -; j_gene: TRBJ1-2; v_gene: TRBV20-1; abundance: -; CDR3aa: CSAREGANYGYTF; CDR3nt: TGCAGTGCTAGAGAGGGGGCTAACTATGGCTACACCTTC
d_gene: TRBD2; j_gene: TRBJ2-1; v_gene: TRBV6-1; abundance: -; CDR3aa: CASSPWGGRSHNEQFF; CDR3nt: TGTGCCAGCAGCCCGTGGGGCGGGAGGTCCCACAATGAGCAGTTCTTC
d_gene: -; j_gene: TRBJ2-7; v_gene: TRBV7-9; abundance: -; CDR3aa: CASSRDTNSYEQYF; CDR3nt: TGTGCCAGCAGCAGGGACACAAATTCCTACGAGCAGTACTTC
d_gene: TRBD2; j_gene: TRBJ2-1; v_gene: TRBV10-3; abundance: -; CDR3aa: CAIKGLAGGSSYNEQFF; CDR3nt: TGTGCCATCAAGGGACTAGCGGGAGGAAGCTCCTACAATGAGCAGTTCTTC
d_gene: TRBD1; j_gene: TRBJ2-7; v_gene: TRBV7-9; abundance: -; CDR3aa: CASSSGQGLPYEQYF; CDR3nt: TGTGCCAGCAGCTCGGGACAGGGACTCCCCTACGAGCAGTACTTC
d_gene: TRBD1; j_gene: TRBJ2-5; v_gene: TRBV20-1; abundance: -; CDR3aa: CSARKGQEETQYF; CDR3nt: TGCAGTGCTAGAAAGGGACAGGAAGAGACCCAGTACTTC
d_gene: TRBD2; j_gene: TRBJ2-3; v_gene: TRBV20-1; abundance: few; CDR3aa: CSARTSTPDTQYF; CDR3nt: TGCAGTGCCCGGACTAGTACCCCAGATACGCAGTATTTT
d_gene: TRBD1; j_gene: TRBJ2-4; v_gene: TRBV12-3/TRBV12-4; abundance: -; CDR3aa: CASSTQGAKNIQYF; CDR3nt: TGTGCCAGCAGTACACAGGGGGCCAAAAACATTCAGTACTTC
d_gene: TRBD2; j_gene: TRBJ2-7; v_gene: TRBV7-2; abundance: many; CDR3aa: CASSFLAAYEQYF; CDR3nt: TGTGCCAGCAGCTTTCTAGCGGCTTACGAGCAGTACTTC
d_gene: -; j_gene: TRBJ1-4; v_gene: TRBV12-3/TRBV12-4; abundance: -; CDR3aa: CASSFRLNNEKLFF; CDR3nt: TGTGCCAGCAGTTTCAGACTGAATAATGAAAAACTGTTTTTT